The rows below give T cell receptor beta chains drawn from one sample of a study of shared clonotypes between healthy human individuals. Assay used: immunoSEQ multiplex PCR; TCRdb lists only in-frame clones, some missing. Of about 2.4 million clones listed, under 95% are singletons. The sample consisted of naive CD4+ T cells from PBMCs. The origin of the receptors is a man aged 18 to 29 in good health. Some clones in this sample may be carry-over from other donors' samples. CDR3s include the opening cysteine and the closing phenylalanine or tryptophan. D genes are given only for firm matches.

v_gene	d_gene	j_gene	CDR3aa
TRBV18	.	TRBJ1-6	CASSPSTTRDSPLHF
TRBV2	.	TRBJ2-3	CASRNRDTQYF
TRBV28	.	TRBJ2-3	CASSPGLYITTDTQYF
TRBV5-6	TRBD2	TRBJ2-2	CASSFRGDTGELFF
TRBV6-1	.	TRBJ1-4	CASREFLLTTNEKLFF
TRBV28	.	TRBJ2-1	CASSSWGLSNEQFF
TRBV28	.	TRBJ1-5	CASSLVGDLSPQHF
TRBV7-2	.	TRBJ2-3	CASSSQFLAPQSTDTQYF
TRBV6-1	.	TRBJ2-1	CASSLFGYNEQFF
TRBV7-2	TRBD1	TRBJ2-7	CASSLQGAGYEQYF
TRBV25-1	.	TRBJ2-5	CASRRGVAGYQETQYF
TRBV5-6	.	TRBJ2-3	CASSGKMGADTQYF
TRBV27	.	TRBJ2-7	CASSSAGSEQYF
TRBV6-6	.	TRBJ2-5	CASLNRLTQETQYF
TRBV5-3	TRBD1	TRBJ2-2	CAVTGAYTGELFF
TRBV7-8	TRBD2	TRBJ2-7	CASSVPGLAGSYEQYF
TRBV7-9	TRBD1	TRBJ2-2	CASSPAPGQGPNTGELFF
TRBV7-9	.	TRBJ2-6	CASSPPRLSGANVLTF